Shown below are 30 T cell receptor beta chains from a single sample sequenced in a study of blood T cell repertoires in COVID-19. The repertoire was sequenced with immunoSEQ multiplex PCR; TCRdb's copy has only in-frame clones and lacks some. The sample has approximately 160,000 clones; 85% are singletons. What was sequenced was peripheral blood. These receptors originate from a woman in her sixties with COVID-19, enrolled during active disease.

The chain carries TRBV15 and TRBJ1-2; D possibly corresponds to TRBD1 (5 bases). The CDR3 is made up of 14 amino acids. The V end lost 5 bases, the J end lost 3 bases, and 13 bases lay between the germline ends. The germline V gene encodes CDR1 LNHNV and CDR2 YYDKDF (reference sequence). As DNA, the CDR3 is TGTGCCACCAGCTTATCAAGGGGCTACTATGGCTACACCTTC. It specifies CATSLSRGYYGYTF.

This chain joins TRBV5-1 and TRBJ1-2; TRBD1 might be the D (5 bases). This CDR3 has 12 amino acids. Germline-derived CDR1 and CDR2 are SGHRS and YFSETQ. Trimming left V 2 bases short and J 6 bases short, with 8 bases between. In DNA form, the CDR3 reads TGCGCCAGCAGCTTCCAGGGTGATGGCTACACCTTC. It encodes CASSFQGDGYTF.

The chain couples TRBV19 to TRBJ1-2; TRBD1 might be the D (6 bases). The germline V gene has CDR1 LNHDA and CDR2 SQIVND (reference sequence). The CDR3 totals 14 residues. V lost 6 bases and J 5 bases, leaving 16 bases between the germline ends. The CDR3 is CASSPNPGHYGYTF. The DNA for the CDR3 is TGTGCCAGTAGCCCTAACCCGGGACATTATGGCTACACCTTC. The full variable domain, with the rest looked up from reference TRBV19 and TRBJ1-2, is DGGITQSPKYLFRKEGQNVTLSCEQNLNHDAMYWYRQDPGQGLRLIYYSQIVNDFQKGDIAEGYSVSREKKESFPLTVTSAQKNPTAFYLCASSPNPGHYGYTFGSGTRLTVV.

This clone was counted a single time. The chain couples TRBV2 to TRBJ1-6, with 10 bases identical to TRBD1. V lost 6 bases and J lost 2; bases outside the gene matches: 10. CDR1 and CDR2 from the germline V gene are SNHLY and FYNNEI. There are 18 residues in the CDR3. The CDR3 reads CASRDDRGLRAYNSPLHF. DNA for the CDR3: TGTGCCAGCAGGGACGACAGGGGGCTTAGGGCCTATAATTCACCCCTCCACTTT.

The chain has TRBV12-5 and TRBJ1-3; D is possibly TRBD1 (6 bases). The CDR3 is 17 residues long. The V gene's germline CDR1 is LGHNT and CDR2 FRNRAP. Between the trimmed V and J ends, which lost 1 base and 0 bases, there was a span of 13 bases. DNA for the CDR3: TGTGCTAGTGGTTTGGCTACGACAGGAAACTCTGGAAACACCATATATTTT. Amino acids: CASGLATTGNSGNTIYF.

The genes are TRBV11-1 and TRBJ2-5; TRBD2 is a possible D gene (6 bases). The length of the CDR3 is 16 residues. Germline-derived CDR1 and CDR2 are SGHAT and FQDESV (reference sequence). V lost 1 base and J 5 bases, leaving 17 bases between the germline ends. The CDR3 bases are TGTGCCAGCAGCTTAGTCGAGTCGGGGGTAGGGGAGACCCAGTACTTC. Translation: CASSLVESGVGETQYF.

The V and J genes are TRBV19 and TRBJ1-5, with 9 nucleotides matching TRBD1. The CDR3 is 16 amino acids. V gave up 5 bases and J gave up 2 bases; unmatched junction bases: 7. Germline CDR1 and CDR2: LNHDA and SQIVND (reference sequence). In nucleotides, the CDR3 is TGTGCCAGTAGTCACTGGACAGGGGCCGGCAATCAGCCCCAGCATTTT. Its translation is CASSHWTGAGNQPQHF.

The V gene is TRBV6-1, the J gene TRBJ1-4; D not certain. This CDR3 has 16 residues. Germline V gene sequence: CDR1 MNHNS, CDR2 SASEGT. V dropped 1 base and J dropped 2 bases, with 11 bases sitting between them. The CDR3 spells CASSEELGRTNEKLFF. CDR3 nucleotides: TGTGCCAGCAGTGAAGAGTTGGGGAGGACTAATGAAAAACTGTTTTTT.

The chain uses TRBV15 and TRBJ1-6; TRBD1 might be the D (5 bases). The CDR3 spans 15 residues. Between the trimmed V and J ends, which lost 5 bases and 4 bases, there was a span of 12 bases. The germline gives CDR1 LNHNV, CDR2 YYDKDF (reference sequence). The CDR3 region is CATSSQGWYNSPLHF. Here the CDR3 DNA reads TGTGCCACCAGCTCGCAGGGTTGGTATAATTCACCCCTCCACTTT.

The chain is built from TRBV7-9 and TRBJ1-3; TRBD1 might be the D (6 bases). The germline V and J ends were trimmed by 5 bases and 4 bases, with 9 bases remaining between them. Germline values: CDR1 SEHNR, CDR2 FQNEAQ (reference sequence). This CDR3 has 13 amino acids. This CDR3 is CASSIQGGNTIYF. The DNA of the CDR3 is TGTGCCAGCAGCATCCAGGGGGGAAACACCATATATTTT.

The chain links TRBV5-3 to TRBJ2-3, with D possibly matching TRBD1 (5 bases). TRBV5-3 is labeled an ORF, and its function is uncertain. CDR3 length equals 17 residues. Trimming took 4 bases from V and 0 from J, leaving 18 bases between them. CDR3 sequence: CARSVRAYPGSTDTQYF. The CDR3 DNA reads as TGTGCCAGAAGCGTCAGGGCCTACCCCGGGAGCACAGATACGCAGTATTTT.

The chain combines TRBV7-3 with TRBJ1-1; D remains ambiguous. V lost 5 bases and J lost 2, with 9 bases in between. The germline CDR1 and CDR2 sequences are SGHTA and FQGTGA. The CDR3 has 13 residues. The CDR3 DNA sequence: TGTGCCAGCAGCGCAGATCCCAACACTGAAGCTTTCTTT. Its protein is CASSADPNTEAFF. Looking up the rest from reference TRBV7-3 and TRBJ1-1 gives the full variable domain: GAGVSQTPSNKVTEKGKYVELRCDPISGHTALYWYRQSLGQGPEFLIYFQGTGAADDSGLPNDRFFAVRPEGSVSTLKIQRTERGDSAVYLCASSADPNTEAFFGQGTRLTVV.

This clone came up once. The chain combines TRBV24-1 with TRBJ2-1, with 11 bases lining up with TRBD2. The CDR3 length is 16 residues. The V gene end was trimmed by 1 base and the J gene end by 5 bases; junction bases not matched to a gene: 3. Germline-derived CDR1 and CDR2 are KGHDR and SFDVKD. The CDR3 DNA is TGTGCCACCAGTGATTTTACTAGCGGGGGCAACAATGAGCAGTTCTTC. It yields the protein CATSDFTSGGNNEQFF.

This clone was picked up many times. The chain carries TRBV2 and TRBJ2-5; D is possibly TRBD1 (6 bases). V lost 5 bases to trimming and J lost 4 bases, with 11 bases between them. Germline V gene lookup returns CDR1 SNHLY and CDR2 FYNNEI. This CDR3 has 13 residues. The CDR3 DNA sequence: TGTGCCAGCAGTTACAGGGTAGGAGAGACCCAGTACTTC. It codes for CASSYRVGETQYF.

The rearrangement links TRBV18 to TRBJ2-2, with TRBD2 as a possible D gene (5 bases). The CDR3 length is 13 residues. Per germline, CDR1 KGHSH and CDR2 LQKENI. Trimming shortened V by 0 bases and J by 6 bases, and 5 bases separated the two germline ends. The CDR3 reads CASSPPGAGELFF. The CDR3 bases are TGTGCCAGCTCACCACCGGGAGCCGGGGAGCTGTTTTTT. Drawing the rest from reference TRBV18 and TRBJ2-2, the complete variable domain is NAGVMQNPRHLVRRRGQEARLRCSPMKGHSHVYWYRQLPEEGLKFMVYLQKENIIDESGMPKERFSAEFPKEGPSILRIQQVVRGDSAAYFCASSPPGAGELFFGEGSRLTVL.

In its sample, this clone was seen a few times. CDR3 coding DNA: TGCGCCAGCAGCTTGGTCTCGGTCTCTGGGGCCAACGTCCTGACTTTC. Translation gives CASSLVSVSGANVLTF. The gene calls are TRBV5-1 and TRBJ2-6; D gene uncertain. CDR1 is SGHRS, CDR2 YFSETQ, per germline. Trimming removed 0 bases from V and 0 bases from J, with 7 bases in between. The CDR3 is 16 residues long. The variable domain in full, with the rest retrieved from reference TRBV5-1 and TRBJ2-6, is KAGVTQTPRYLIKTRGQQVTLSCSPISGHRSVSWYQQTPGQGLQFLFEYFSETQRNKGNFPGRFSGRQFSNSRSEMNVSTLELGDSALYLCASSLVSVSGANVLTFGAGSRLTVL.

CDR3 loop: CASSLLSGGKNTEAFF. The CDR3 DNA reads as TGTGCCAGCAGCTTACTTTCAGGGGGTAAGAACACTGAAGCTTTCTTT. The chain has TRBV11-2 and TRBJ1-1; 7 bases line up with TRBD1. The CDR3 length is 16 residues. V lost 2 bases and J lost 1; bases outside the gene matches: 7. CDR1 is SGHAT, CDR2 FQNNGV, per germline.

This clone was seen a few times. This rearrangement joins TRBV5-1 to TRBJ1-4; the match to TRBD1 covers 7 bases. With 4 bases clipped from V and 13 bases from J, the junction kept 13 bases outside the gene matches. This CDR3 spans 14 amino acids. CDR1 is SGHRS, CDR2 YFSETQ, per germline. In DNA, the CDR3 is TGCGCCAGCAGCCCGGATATAAGGCAGGGGGGACTGTTTTTT. This encodes CASSPDIRQGGLFF.

J is TRBJ1-5 and V is TRBV19, with D possibly TRBD1 on 6 matching bases. The CDR3 has 14 amino acids. V lost 7 bases to trimming and J lost 5 bases, with 15 bases between them. The germline CDR1 and CDR2 sequences are LNHDA and SQIVND (reference sequence). CDR3 loop: CASTWGQKHQPQHF. The CDR3 DNA reads TGTGCCAGTACCTGGGGGCAGAAGCATCAGCCCCAGCATTTT.

A remark on this clone: An end of the junction differs from the germline gene, which may be a read error. The chain has TRBV5-4 and TRBJ2-4, with a tentative D call TRBD1 (5 bases). Germline V gene lookup returns CDR1 SGHNT and CDR2 YYREEE (reference sequence). The CDR3 totals 11 residues. The CDR3 DNA sequence: TGTGCCAGCAGCAACGGACAAGGGAAGCACTTC. Protein product: CASSNGQGKHF.

The genes are TRBV6-4 and TRBJ2-1; 13 bases match TRBD2. CDR3 length: 15 residues. CDR1 MRHNA and CDR2 SNTAGT come from the germline V gene. V lost 5 bases and J lost 7; bases outside the gene matches: 5. The CDR3 region has the DNA TGTGCCAGCAGTTGGACTAGCGGGAGCTTTAATGAGCAGTTCTTC. Translated, it gives CASSWTSGSFNEQFF.

This clone has a handful of counts. J is TRBJ2-2 and V is TRBV19; 12 bases are a match to TRBD2. Looked up from germline, CDR1 is LNHDA and CDR2 is SQIVND (reference sequence). Trimming at V came to 5 bases and at J to 6 bases, leaving 10 bases not matched to a gene. This CDR3 has 17 amino acids. For the CDR3, the DNA is TGTGCCAGTAGTCCTCGCCCACTAGCGGGAGGAGCCGGGGAGCTGTTTTTT. It yields the protein CASSPRPLAGGAGELFF.

The chain carries TRBV2 and TRBJ2-7, with a tentative D call TRBD1 (5 bases). The CDR3 sequence is 12 residues long. Between the trimmed V and J ends, which lost 5 bases and 2 bases, there was a span of 7 bases. In germline, CDR1 is SNHLY, CDR2 FYNNEI. For the CDR3, the DNA is TGTGCCAGCAGTAGACAGACCTACGAGCAGTACTTC. This translates into CASSRQTYEQYF.

This clone was picked up a small number of times. This chain uses TRBV11-2 with TRBJ1-2, with D perhaps TRBD1 (5 bases). The CDR3 has 15 amino acids. Per germline, CDR1 SGHAT and CDR2 FQNNGV. The germline V and J ends were trimmed by 5 bases and 3 bases, with 16 bases remaining between them. The CDR3 nucleotides read TGTGCCAGCAGCGCTTACGACCGGGGGGACTATGGCTACACCTTC. It is translated as CASSAYDRGDYGYTF.

This clone has only one observation. The J gene is TRBJ1-3, the V gene TRBV7-6, with 10 bases identical to TRBD1. The ends lost 0 bases at V and 2 bases at J; junction bases unmatched: 13. This CDR3 comprises 20 residues. Germline assignment: CDR1 SGHVS and CDR2 FNYEAQ. The DNA for the CDR3 is TGTGCCAGCAGCTTAGCGGCCGGAACGGACAGGGGGTTGGCTGGAAACACCATATATTTT. This translates into CASSLAAGTDRGLAGNTIYF. Based on the CDR3 plus reference TRBV7-6 and TRBJ1-3, the full variable domain is GAGVSQSPRYKVTKRGQDVALRCDPISGHVSLYWYRQALGQGPEFLTYFNYEAQQDKSGLPNDRFSAERPEGSISTLTIQRTEQRDSAMYRCASSLAAGTDRGLAGNTIYFGEGSWLTVV.

The chain links TRBV11-3 to TRBJ1-5; 9 positions match TRBD1. The CDR3 extends over 19 amino acids. Germline assignment: CDR1 SGHNT and CDR2 YENEEA. V shed 5 bases, J shed 0 bases, and the junction held 14 bases outside the gene matches. The DNA for the CDR3 is TGTGCCAGCAGCCTCACCCGGGGGGGACAGGGATTTAGCAATCAGCCCCAGCATTTT. It specifies CASSLTRGGQGFSNQPQHF.

The chain employs TRBV18 and TRBJ2-4; D possibly corresponds to TRBD1 (6 bases). The CDR3 totals 15 residues. Germline loops: CDR1 KGHSH, CDR2 LQKENI. V shed 5 bases and J shed 2 bases, with 13 bases lying between them. CDR3 loop: CASSSLQGTKNIQYF. In DNA form, the CDR3 reads TGTGCCAGCTCATCCTTGCAGGGGACCAAAAACATTCAGTACTTC.

The chain joins TRBV10-3 to TRBJ2-2; 8 nucleotides agree with TRBD2. The length of the CDR3 is 15 residues. V was pared by 4 bases and J by 5 bases, with 6 bases of the junction left unmatched. The germline V gene encodes CDR1 ENHRY and CDR2 SYGVKD. As DNA, the CDR3 is TGTGCCATCAGTGCGGTACTAGCGGAAACCGGGGAGCTGTTTTTT. The encoded protein is CAISAVLAETGELFF.

V is TRBV5-6 and J is TRBJ1-5; tentative D call: TRBD1 (6 bases). Germline assignment: CDR1 SGHDT and CDR2 YYEEEE. V was trimmed by 3 bases and J by 1 base, leaving 14 bases between them. The CDR3 spans 16 residues. The DNA for the CDR3 is TGTGCCAGCAGCTACAGGGCAGGGGTGAGCAATCAGCCCCAGCATTTT. Amino acid sequence: CASSYRAGVSNQPQHF.

V and J are TRBV20-1 and TRBJ1-4; D might be TRBD1 (5 bases). The CDR3 has 14 residues. Trimming removed 3 bases at V and 8 bases at J, with 16 bases between. Germline-derived CDR1 and CDR2 are DFQATT and SNEGSKA (reference sequence). CDR3 amino acids: CSASRAQGGEKLFF. CDR3 bases: TGCAGTGCTAGTCGTGCCCAGGGTGGCGAAAAACTGTTTTTT.